The T cell receptor (beta chain) described here comes from a study of Graves' ophthalmopathy and Graves' hyperthyroidism listed by TCRdb under 2018. At the level of the whole study: A patient counted as having stable hyperthyroidism if there was no progression to ophthalmopathy within 18 months of follow-up. The study used signatures of the TCR beta repertoire to tell Graves' ophthalmopathy apart from Graves' hyperthyroidism and to predict which patients would progress to ophthalmopathy. In total, 135 blood samples were TCR-sequenced: under 45 ophthalmopathy, over 70 hyperthyroidism and some 17 hyperthyroidism-to-ophthalmopathy patients. To explore V-J signatures distinguishing ophthalmopathy from hyperthyroidism, a discovery set of roughly 98 patients (roughly 42 ophthalmopathy, 55 to 60 stable hyperthyroidism) was enrolled. An independent validation cohort comprised some 19 hyperthyroidism patients and over 15 patients who later progressed from hyperthyroidism to ophthalmopathy. In more than five hyperthyroidism patients, T-cell repertoires of thyroid tissue and blood were compared. After sampling, hyperthyroidism patients received methimazole starting at 30 mg daily, and ophthalmopathy patients received high-dose intravenous methylprednisolone.

Here is what the overall study found, with its caveats: Sample size was not predetermined statistically, and investigators were not blinded to group allocation. In cross-validation, the 13-signature model distinguished ophthalmopathy from stable hyperthyroidism with 87.88% sensitivity and approximately 81% specificity, while in the test set the corresponding values were about 79% and 69%. In validation, the model predicted ophthalmopathy progression with about 71% sensitivity and around 72% specificity; approximately 12 predicted patients were CT-confirmed with GO in a median of approximately 6.5 months. Most of the expanded thyroid clonotypes with a frequency above 0.001 were also detected in blood, and it was suggested that the thyroid immune response may be reflected by blood repertoires.

The CDR3 spans 11 residues, from the cysteine through the phenylalanine. The entry retains the CDR3 DNA only, 33 bases that are in frame from base 1. Via the germline V gene, CDR1 is SGHRS and CDR2 YFSETQ. A note on this clonotype: Its antigen is currently not known. Base qualities are not recorded, but no much larger clone differs from it by a single base.

Hyperthyroidism patients were newly diagnosed, were aged 18 to 65 years, and had a disease duration under 2 months. Anyone with other autoimmune diseases, uncontrolled infections, pregnancy or lactation was excluded from the study. Clinical symptoms, serum thyroxine, TRAb, thyroid ultrasound and orbital computed tomography were used for diagnosis. Trizol reagent was used to extract the total RNA, and its quality was then checked on an Agilent 2100 Bioanalyzer. For repertoire sequencing, the TCR beta CDR3 regions were amplified from RNA transcripts. A first-round RT-PCR used HTBI primers with the Qiagen OneStep RT-PCR kit, followed by a second-round multiplex PCR, size selection and purification. Sequencing of the libraries was carried out on an Illumina HiSeq2000 in paired-end mode with 100 bp reads. The paper's processing steps were these. SOAPnuke was used to process the reads, removing any read that contained adapters or uncalled bases, had a mean Phred below 15, or lacked an exact match to the constant primer or identifier. High-quality paired reads were merged with COPE v1.2.5. Clonotypes were defined as unique nucleotide sequences and were aligned to IMGT TRB V, D and J references using MiTCR v1.1. Only V-J combinations with frequency above 0.0001 were analysed, covering about 99% of repertoires. For each V-J combination, a TCR clonal expansion and chaos score was defined as the ratio of F50 clonal expansion to chaos observed in the TCRdist matrix. Welch's t-statistics and random forest were used to reduce features to about a dozen V-J combinations, which were fed into a naive Bayes classifier. The Morisita-Horn index was used to measure how similar the thyroid and blood repertoires were. TCRdb ran its own pipeline on the public reads, namely fastp trimming at Q25 and MiXCR clone calling, and kept in-frame beta chains. A single entry per CDR3 protein holds the most common genes and DNA from its merged rows. The V and J calls shown here were made by TCRdb, not taken from the authors' results. The sample contains 560,000 or so distinct CDR3 sequences, under 40% of them found a single time. Of the sample, about 4.2% falls within the top ten clones.

The chain links TRBV5-1 with TRBJ2-7; no D gene can be assigned with confidence. The J call is doubtful: the DNA matches TRBJ2-1 better. Sequencing was performed on peripheral blood or thyroid tissue (not recorded which). This clonotype originated in an adult man with Graves' hyperthyroidism. The CDR3 region has the sequence CASSLNREQFF. DNA sequence: TGCGCCAGCAGCTTGAACCGGGAGCAGTTCTTC.